The sample holds many counts of the clone carrying this T cell receptor beta chain. Its antigen is not identified. The data originate from a study of human T cells and chemical hapten exposure. Study summary: Sensitization employed 2% DPC on about 2 cm by about 2 cm of upper inner arm skin. All through the roughly 24-week study, the scalp of each patient received diphenylcyclopropenone doses weekly. Notes on the study in general: Patch test score was positively correlated with the counts of PT1 expanded TCRs.

Time point here: pre-sensitization, week 0. Indicated treatment: therapeutic diphenylcyclopropenone sensitization with weekly scalp DPC. The donor pool consisted of alopecia patients aged 18 to 70 years, considered suitable for DPC. TCRdb reprocessed the RACE reads with MiXCR, giving one entry per CDR3 protein. This table has roughly 110,000 distinct CDR3 sequences, roughly 12% appearing once. Germline CDR1 is KGHSH and CDR2 is LQKENI. The CDR3 is made up of 15 amino acids. Trimming removed 6 bases from V and 0 bases from J, with 12 bases in between. Sequencing used whole blood, obtained in connection with sensitization to the hapten diphenylcyclopropenone (DPC). The TCR originated in a woman in her 50s with alopecia areata. Some clones in this sample may be carry-over from other donors' samples. The chain uses TRBV18 and TRBJ2-1; D call uncertain. The CDR3 is CASSLDGSSYNEQFF. The DNA of the CDR3 is TGTGCCAGCTCGCTGGACGGCTCCTCCTACAATGAGCAGTTCTTC.